Below are 12 T cell receptor beta chains sequenced from a single sample in a study of blood T cells in healthy people across ages. The use of a sample-barcoded 5' primer and a J-beta primer mix characterized a second PCR of roughly 6 to 12 cycles. Each CDR3 protein gets one entry after TCRdb re-called the 5' RACE reads with MiXCR. Of roughly 1.6 million distinct CDR3 sequences in the sample, about 35% were seen once. The source material was blood. The receptors were sampled from a woman aged 25 to 45 in good health.

The V and J genes are TRBV6-1 and TRBJ2-7; a weak D match, TRBD2 (7 bases). The CDR3 has 13 amino acids. CDR1 MNHNS and CDR2 SASEGT come from the germline V gene. Trimming took off 1 base at V and 7 bases at J, with 11 bases between the two ends. This CDR3 reads CASSEEGGGEQYF. CDR3 sequence (DNA): TGTGCCAGCAGTGAAGAGGGGGGAGGGGAGCAGTACTTC.

The DNA of the CDR3 is TGTGCCAGCACCGTGAGGGGGGGCGAGCCCTACGAGCAGTACTTC. This codes for CASTVRGGEPYEQYF. The chain employs TRBV28 and TRBJ2-7, with D possibly TRBD2 on 7 matching bases. In germline, CDR1 is MDHEN, CDR2 SYDVKM. CDR3 length equals 15 residues. The V end lost 7 bases, the J end lost 2 bases, and 18 bases lay between the germline ends.

The chain carries TRBV4-1 and TRBJ2-7; D might be TRBD2 (5 bases). The V gene's germline CDR1 is MGHRA and CDR2 YSYEKL. The CDR3 extends over 14 amino acids. V gave up 4 bases and J gave up 6 bases, with 16 bases separating them. CDR3 in amino acids: CASSPHGERAEQYF. The CDR3 nucleotides read TGCGCCAGCAGCCCCCACGGTGAGAGGGCCGAGCAGTACTTC.

This clonotype was seen a handful of times. This rearrangement joins TRBV4-1 to TRBJ2-4; D could derive from TRBD1 or TRBD2 (5 bases each). From germline, CDR1 is MGHRA and CDR2 YSYEKL. Trimming took 3 bases from V and 0 from J, leaving 9 bases between them. The CDR3 covers 15 residues. Written as DNA, the CDR3 is TGCGCCAGCAGCCACGTGGGGGAAGCCAAAAACATTCAGTACTTC. Encoded protein: CASSHVGEAKNIQYF.

In regard to this clonotype: This sequence may be a read error, since a much larger clone differs from it by one base. This CDR3 is CASQGRANEQFF. For the CDR3, the DNA is TGCGCCAGCCAGGGTCGGGCCAATGAGCAGTTCTTC. The chain recombines TRBV10-1 with TRBJ2-1; maybe TRBD1 (5 bases). The V and J ends lost 8 bases and 6 bases respectively, with 11 bases between them. CDR1 and CDR2 (germline): WNHNN, SYGVQD (reference sequence). There are 12 residues in the CDR3.

This clonotype was picked up a small number of times. The chain has TRBV20-1 and TRBJ2-3, with TRBD1 as a possible D gene (5 bases). V lost 1 base and J lost 0, with 11 bases in between. CDR1 and CDR2 from the germline V gene are DFQATT and SNEGSKA (reference sequence). The CDR3 length is 15 residues. Written as DNA, the CDR3 is TGCAGTGCTAGAGGAAAAAGGGGTAGCACAGATACGCAGTATTTT. Translated, it gives CSARGKRGSTDTQYF.

This clonotype was observed a few times. The chain links TRBV24-1 to TRBJ2-5, with D tentatively TRBD2 (5 bases). Germline CDR1 is KGHDR and CDR2 is SFDVKD. This CDR3 comprises 15 residues. The V gene lost 3 bases and the J gene lost 1 base, with 11 bases spanning the gap. DNA for the CDR3: TGTGCCACCAGTGATGGACGAGCGGCCCAAGAGACCCAGTACTTC. Translation gives CATSDGRAAQETQYF.

V is TRBV20-1 and J is TRBJ1-2, with a tentative D call TRBD1 (5 bases). Germline V CDR1 and CDR2: DFQATT, SNEGSKA (reference sequence). The CDR3 loop spans 15 amino acids. Trimming left V 3 bases short and J 5 bases short, with 19 bases between. CDR3 residues: CSASGGWGGEYGYTF. DNA for the CDR3: TGCAGTGCTAGTGGGGGTTGGGGAGGAGAGTATGGCTACACCTTC.

A word on this clonotype: At one boundary the junction diverges from the germline segment, which might be a read error. The V and J genes are TRBV5-1 and TRBJ2-1, with TRBD2 matching 8 bases. Germline V gives CDR1 SGHRS, CDR2 YFSETQ. The CDR3 sequence is 14 residues long. CDR3 in DNA: TGCGCCAGCTCCTACCGGGGGGGCGACAATGAGCGGTTCTTC. It specifies CASSYRGGDNERFF.

The chain is built from TRBV5-6 and TRBJ2-1; 7 bases are shared with TRBD1. This CDR3 comprises 13 residues. Germline V lookup: CDR1 SGHDT, CDR2 YYEEEE. The V and J ends lost 0 bases and 12 bases, in that order; junction bases with no gene match: 6. This chain's CDR3 is CASSLGQGVGQFF. DNA for the CDR3: TGTGCCAGCAGCTTGGGACAGGGAGTAGGGCAGTTCTTC.

This clonotype was counted a few times. The chain has TRBV27 and TRBJ2-1, with TRBD2 matching over 8 bases. CDR3 length: 14 residues. Germline CDR1 MNHEY, CDR2 SMNVEV (reference sequence). The V segment lost 4 bases and the J segment 6 bases; nucleotides outside the gene matches: 5. CDR3 sequence reads: CASSWAGGLNEQFF. The CDR3 DNA follows: TGTGCCAGCAGTTGGGCGGGGGGACTCAATGAGCAGTTCTTC.

The chain uses TRBV4-1 and TRBJ1-2; D is possibly TRBD1 (5 bases). Germline V gene sequence: CDR1 MGHRA, CDR2 YSYEKL. The germline V and J ends were trimmed by 1 base and 4 bases, with 13 bases remaining between them. The length of the CDR3 is 15 residues. CDR3: CASSQVLGEGYGYTF. The DNA for the CDR3 is TGCGCCAGCAGCCAAGTTTTGGGGGAGGGCTATGGCTACACCTTC.